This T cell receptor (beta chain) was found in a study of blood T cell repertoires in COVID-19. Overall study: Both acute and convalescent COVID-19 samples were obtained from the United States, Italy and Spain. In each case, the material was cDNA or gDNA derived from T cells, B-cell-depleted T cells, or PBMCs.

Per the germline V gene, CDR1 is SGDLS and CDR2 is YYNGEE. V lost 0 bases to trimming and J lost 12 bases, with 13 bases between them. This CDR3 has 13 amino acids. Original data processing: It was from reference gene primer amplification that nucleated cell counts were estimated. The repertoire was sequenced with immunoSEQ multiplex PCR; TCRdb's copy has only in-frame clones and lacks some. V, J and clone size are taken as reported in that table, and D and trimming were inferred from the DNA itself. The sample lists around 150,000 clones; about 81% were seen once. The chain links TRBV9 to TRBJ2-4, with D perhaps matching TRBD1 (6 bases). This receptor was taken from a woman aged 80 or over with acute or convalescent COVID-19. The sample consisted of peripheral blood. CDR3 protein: CASSVGNRAAQYF. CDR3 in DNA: TGTGCCAGCAGCGTAGGAAACAGGGCCGCTCAGTACTTC.